This T cell receptor (beta chain) was captured by sequencing in a study of T-cell reconstitution after alpha-beta-depleted transplantation in children. The authors prepared the TCRbeta library with unique molecular identifiers. A single record per CDR3 protein comes from TCRdb applying MiXCR to the PCR reads. Of a few hundred thousand distinct CDR3 sequences listed, roughly 27% were seen once; the top ten hold approximately 39%. Germline lookup yields CDR1 MNHEY and CDR2 SMNVEV (reference sequence). CDR3 length: 13 amino acids. Trimming removed 5 bases at V and 6 bases at J, with 10 bases between. The rearrangement joins TRBV27 to TRBJ2-2, with no clear D. The receptor was derived from a boy younger than two with Wiskott-Aldrich syndrome, due to receive a stem cell transplant. Sequenced material: PBMCs, taken before TCRalphabeta/CD19-depleted stem cell transplant. CDR3 sequence: CASSPLVSGELFF. In nucleotides, the CDR3 is TGTGCCAGCAGTCCCCTGGTCTCCGGGGAGCTGTTTTTT.